A single T cell receptor (beta chain) is shown here with its context. This sample stems from a study of blood T cell repertoires in COVID-19. Overall study: The study drew acute and convalescent COVID-19 samples from the United States, Italy and Spain. PBMCs, B-cell-depleted T cells, or T cells provided the cDNA or gDNA that made up the material.

Source study methods: Scientists estimated how many nucleated cells there were by amplifying reference gene primers. TCRdb's table, derived via immunoSEQ multiplex PCR, lists solely in-frame clones and lacks some. D and trimming were read from the DNA, whereas the V and J calls and clone size are those reported in that table. The sample lists roughly 34,000 clones, about nine tenths occurring once. CDR1 and CDR2 (germline): SNHLY, FYNNEI. This CDR3 comprises 15 residues. V was clipped by 6 bases and J by 5 bases; unmatched bases: 8. The chain links TRBV2 to TRBJ2-3, with 10 bases matching TRBD1. The TCR was taken from a woman older than 75 with active or convalescent COVID-19. The sequenced sample consisted of peripheral blood. CDR3 amino acids: CASSDRQGAIDTQYF. CDR3 DNA sequence: TGTGCCAGCAGCGATAGACAGGGGGCGATAGATACGCAGTATTTT.